This TCR beta chain was retrieved from a study of blood T cell repertoires in COVID-19. Measured with immunoSEQ multiplex PCR; TCRdb has only the in-frame clones, and not every one. The sample has around 45,000 clones; roughly three quarters are singletons. The CDR3 consists of 14 residues. Germline lookup yields CDR1 LGHDT and CDR2 YNNKEL (reference sequence). Trimming stripped 5 bases from V and 4 bases from J, with 14 bases between. The clonotype comes from a woman at least 80 years old with acute or convalescent COVID-19. The specimen was peripheral blood. The rearrangement uses TRBV3-1 (or the pseudogene TRBV3-2) and TRBJ1-1, with D perhaps matching TRBD1 (6 bases). The CDR3 here is CASSGQTPITEAFF. The CDR3 region has the DNA TGTGCCAGCAGCGGACAGACCCCCATCACTGAAGCTTTCTTT.